This T cell receptor beta chain was identified during a study of blood T cell repertoires in COVID-19 (dated by TCRdb to about 2020). Some background on the complete study: Collaborator samples came from the United States, Italy and Spain and covered acute and convalescent phases of COVID-19. A freely available public database, intended as a resource for researchers studying the immune response to SARS-CoV-2, is where the repertoires were released. A de-identified subject ID, COVID-19 status, age in years and sex were almost always included in the sample metadata. The dataset comprised deeply sampled blood TCRbeta repertoires from subjects exposed to, actively infected with, or recovered from COVID-19. The material from the prospective study consisted of cDNA or gDNA derived from T cells, B-cell-depleted T cells, or PBMCs. The samples were drawn from the first 160 participants of the ongoing ImmuneRACE study and from 1,254 subjects provided by 6 global collaborators. Where available, HLA class I and class II types were obtained from metadata supplied by the sample provider rather than from assay-based typing. General conclusions and limits of the study: How much clinical and demographic metadata was included differed by source and by participant, and the metadata was provided uncurated.

With respect to this clone: There is no known antigen for this receptor. No base-level quality is on record; no much larger clone is a single base apart.

The trim is 6 bases for V and 8 bases for J, with a gap of 16 bases between the germline ends. The CDR3 starts with the cysteine, ends with the phenylalanine, and has 13 residues. Of the read, only the CDR3 DNA is kept; its 39 bases are in frame from base 1. According to the germline V gene, CDR1 reads MNHEY and CDR2 reads SVGAGI. In the prospective study, participants were about 18 to 90 years old, resided in about 25 geographic areas of the United States, and were enrolled through a virtual design. In the prospective study, participants were assigned to cohorts based on the clinical history participants reported in a screening survey and a study questionnaire. Mobile phlebotomists in the prospective study collected whole blood, serum and a nasopharyngeal or oropharyngeal swab from every participant. Over a roughly 2-month period, participants in the prospective study had the option of providing additional blood draws and questionnaires. Before DNA extraction, prospective study blood samples were shipped either frozen or at room temperature.

The immunoSEQ Assay, a bias-controlled multiplex PCR, was used to amplify TCRbeta CDR3 regions from genomic DNA. The paper's data handling went like this. The number of nucleated cells in each sample was estimated by amplification of reference gene primers within the assay. Sequence reads were collapsed and filtered to measure the absolute abundance of every unique TCRbeta CDR3 rearrangement. Productive Simpson clonality was computed per sample as the square root of Simpson's diversity index over productive rearrangements. TCRdb took this table from immuneACCESS and kept in-frame rearrangements with V and J called. Such tables lack part of the clones; where checked against another copy, unresolved V genes explain under half of the gap, and the rest is unexplained. That table gives V, J and clone size, and the DNA gave D and trimming. The sample table holds about 210,000 clones, of which 86% were seen once. In total, the top ten clones hold around 6% of the sample.

Rearrangement joined TRBV6-5 to TRBJ1-2, with the D gene call left open. The sequenced material came from PBMCs or T cells enriched from blood (not recorded which). This TCR derives from a man in his forties or fifties with acute COVID-19. The CDR3 region reads CASSNSGAGGYTF. DNA sequence: TGTGCCAGCAGCAATAGTGGAGCTGGCGGCTACACCTTC.